The 13 T cell receptor beta chains below all came from one sample that was sequenced in a study of blood T cell repertoires in COVID-19. Profiled with immunoSEQ multiplex PCR; TCRdb holds only in-frame clones, not every one. This sample yields some 27,000 clones, of which 89% are seen a single time; about 2.5% belongs to the top ten. The sequenced sample consisted of peripheral blood. These TCRs come from a human donor in a cohort sampled during active COVID-19.

CDR3 protein: CASTSRASGSRSTDTQYF. CDR3 coding DNA: TGTGCCAGCACCTCCCGGGCTAGCGGGAGCCGAAGCACAGATACGCAGTATTTT. The chain has TRBV7-2 and TRBJ2-3; TRBD2 matches 10 bases. In germline, CDR1 is SGHTA, CDR2 FQGNSA. Trimming removed 7 bases from V and 0 bases from J; junction bases left unmatched: 13. CDR3 length: 18 amino acids.

This clone has a handful of counts. The chain has TRBV5-1 and TRBJ1-6, with D possibly matching TRBD1 (6 bases). The CDR3 is made up of 14 amino acids. Germline V lookup: CDR1 SGHRS, CDR2 YFSETQ. Trimming left V 7 bases short and J 12 bases short, with 20 bases between. The CDR3 here is CASASRGREGPLHF. DNA for the CDR3: TGCGCCAGCGCTTCTAGGGGGAGGGAAGGACCCCTCCACTTT.

This clone was found once. The chain employs TRBV2 and TRBJ1-1; weak D call: TRBD1 (5 bases). Trimming cost V 10 bases and J 0 bases, with 15 bases left between them. Germline V CDR1 and CDR2: SNHLY, FYNNEI. There are 14 residues in the CDR3. CDR3 loop: CATTPGPMNTEAFF. DNA of the CDR3: TGTGCCACCACGCCAGGGCCAATGAACACTGAAGCTTTCTTT.

The chain links TRBV6-5 to TRBJ1-2, with TRBD1 identical over 9 bases. Losses at the gene ends were 7 bases for V and 4 bases for J; bases not matched to a gene: 7. The CDR3 is made up of 14 amino acids. The germline V gene encodes CDR1 MNHEY and CDR2 SVGAGI. The CDR3 DNA follows: TGTGCCAGCAAGCTAACGACAGGGGGCTATGGCTACACCTTC. Translating it yields CASKLTTGGYGYTF.

The rearrangement links TRBV7-2 to TRBJ2-7; D is possibly TRBD1 (5 bases). The CDR3 sequence is 14 residues long. Germline V CDR1 and CDR2: SGHTA, FQGNSA. V lost 1 base and J lost 5, with 12 bases in between. The CDR3 protein is CASSLVGAIDEQYF. The CDR3, as DNA: TGTGCCAGCAGCTTAGTTGGGGCCATAGACGAGCAGTACTTC.

The chain is built from TRBV5-4 and TRBJ2-7; 8 positions agree with TRBD1. CDR1 is SGHNT and CDR2 is YYREEE in the germline V gene (reference sequence). This CDR3 is built from 14 residues. J lost 4 bases, V lost 4 bases, and 7 bases had no gene match. CDR3 residues: CASSVTGGRYEQYF. In DNA, the CDR3 is TGTGCCAGCAGCGTTACAGGGGGGAGGTACGAGCAGTACTTC.

The CDR3 is CATRPGTSGEGEQFF. The CDR3 nucleotides are TGCGCCACCAGACCCGGGACTAGCGGGGAAGGTGAGCAGTTCTTC. The J gene is TRBJ2-1, the V gene TRBV5-1, with TRBD2 identical over 13 bases. The length of the CDR3 is 15 residues. The V gene end was trimmed by 9 bases and the J gene end by 9 bases; junction bases not matched to a gene: 12. The germline CDR1 and CDR2 sequences are SGHRS and YFSETQ.

The chain joins TRBV18 to TRBJ2-7; 8 nucleotides agree with TRBD1. The trim removed 3 bases at V and 5 bases at J, leaving 6 bases unmatched. Germline V gene sequence: CDR1 KGHSH, CDR2 LQKENI. The CDR3 covers 14 residues. DNA of the CDR3: TGTGCCAGCTCACCCCGGGACAGGTGGCACGAGCAGTACTTC. Translating it yields CASSPRDRWHEQYF.

This clone was observed a single time. The rearrangement uses TRBV6-5 and TRBJ1-1; no reliable D call. This CDR3 comprises 13 residues. V was trimmed by 7 bases and J by 3 bases, leaving 12 bases between them. Germline loops: CDR1 MNHEY, CDR2 SVGAGI. CDR3 nucleotides: TGTGCCAGCATAGAACGAGAGGACACTGAAGCTTTCTTT. The encoded protein is CASIEREDTEAFF.

The chain uses TRBV6-5 and TRBJ1-2, with D perhaps matching TRBD1 (6 bases). The germline V and J ends were trimmed by 6 bases and 6 bases, with 20 bases remaining between them. Germline V CDR1 and CDR2: MNHEY, SVGAGI. The CDR3 has 15 residues. CDR3 nucleotide sequence: TGTGCCAGCAGCCCCCAGGTGAGGGGGTGGAATGGCTACACCTTC. Translating it yields CASSPQVRGWNGYTF.

The J gene is TRBJ2-3, the V gene TRBV5-8; tentative D call: TRBD2 (6 bases). Germline-derived CDR1 and CDR2 are SGHTS and YDEGEE. Trimming cost V 3 bases and J 4 bases, with 12 bases left between them. The CDR3 runs to 14 residues. The CDR3 reads CASSSGESPDTQYF. The CDR3 region has the DNA TGTGCCAGCAGCTCGGGGGAGTCCCCAGATACGCAGTATTTT.

V is TRBV18 and J is TRBJ1-2; the match to TRBD1 covers 9 bases. The CDR3 sequence is 16 residues long. Germline lookup yields CDR1 KGHSH and CDR2 LQKENI. V was clipped by 0 bases and J by 3 bases; unmatched bases: 5. CDR3 residues: CASSPPGTGIDYGYTF. CDR3 in DNA: TGTGCCAGCTCACCACCCGGGACAGGGATCGACTATGGCTACACCTTC.

This clone showed up just a few times. The chain joins TRBV19 to TRBJ2-2; 7 positions agree with TRBD2. J gave up 6 bases and V 8 bases, and 9 bases lay outside the gene matches. Germline CDR1 reads LNHDA; CDR2 reads SQIVND (reference sequence). The CDR3 has 14 amino acids. DNA for the CDR3: TGTGCCAGTGCGGGGAGGGTGCTGGCCGGGGAGCTGTTTTTT. Translating it yields CASAGRVLAGELFF.